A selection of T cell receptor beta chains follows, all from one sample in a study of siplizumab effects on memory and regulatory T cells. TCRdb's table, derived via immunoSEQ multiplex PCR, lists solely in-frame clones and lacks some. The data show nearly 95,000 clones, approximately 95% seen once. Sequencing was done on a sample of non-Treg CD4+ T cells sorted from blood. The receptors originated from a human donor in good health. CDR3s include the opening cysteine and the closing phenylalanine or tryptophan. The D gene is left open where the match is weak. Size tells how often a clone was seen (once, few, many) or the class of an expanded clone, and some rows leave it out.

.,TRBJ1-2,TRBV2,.,CASRITGAYYGYTF,TGTGCCAGCAGAATCACCGGGGCCTACTATGGCTACACCTTC
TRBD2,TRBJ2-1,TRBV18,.,CASSPALAVYNEQFF,TGTGCCAGCTCACCCGCGCTAGCGGTCTACAATGAGCAGTTCTTC
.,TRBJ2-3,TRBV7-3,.,CASSSFGSQDTQYF,TGTGCCAGCAGCTCCTTTGGGAGTCAAGATACGCAGTATTTT
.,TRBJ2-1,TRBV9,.,CASSVEVYTARDEQFF,TGTGCCAGCAGCGTAGAAGTCTACACGGCTAGGGATGAGCAGTTCTTC
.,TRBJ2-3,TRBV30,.,CAWSEGGEADTQYF,TGTGCCTGGAGTGAGGGCGGGGAAGCGGATACGCAGTATTTT
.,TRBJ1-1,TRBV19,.,CASSIPGGARVEAFF,TGTGCCAGTAGTATCCCTGGGGGGGCGCGTGTTGAAGCTTTCTTT
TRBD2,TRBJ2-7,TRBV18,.,CASSRMVAGSGDDYEQYF,TGTGCCAGCTCACGCATGGTGGCGGGTAGCGGGGACGACTACGAGCAGTACTTC
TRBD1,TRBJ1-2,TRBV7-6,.,CASSLGGQGNDGYTF,TGTGCCAGCAGCTTAGGGGGACAGGGCAACGATGGCTACACCTTC
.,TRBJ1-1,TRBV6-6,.,CASSSGGGNTEAFF,TGTGCCAGCAGTTCCGGGGGGGGGAACACTGAAGCTTTCTTT
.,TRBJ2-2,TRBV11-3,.,CASSFYPTGELFF,TGTGCCAGCAGCTTTTACCCCACCGGGGAGCTGTTTTTT
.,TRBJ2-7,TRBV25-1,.,CASSGFLPGAQSSYEQYF,TGTGCCAGCAGTGGCTTCCTCCCCGGGGCACAGAGCTCCTACGAGCAGTACTTC
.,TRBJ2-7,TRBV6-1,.,CASSVHEQYF,TGTGCCAGCAGTGTTCACGAGCAGTACTTC
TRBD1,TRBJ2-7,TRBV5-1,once,CASSKDPDRVSYEQYF,TGCGCCAGCAGCAAGGATCCGGACAGGGTCTCCTACGAGCAGTACTTC
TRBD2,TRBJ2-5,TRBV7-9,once,CASSLPSGVQETQYF,TGTGCCAGCAGCTTACCTAGCGGGGTCCAAGAGACCCAGTACTTC
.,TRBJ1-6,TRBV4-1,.,CASSQEYKTAFDSPLHF,TGCGCCAGCAGCCAAGAATATAAGACAGCCTTCGATTCACCCCTCCACTTT
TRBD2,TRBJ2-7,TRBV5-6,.,CASSPLGAGATNEQYF,TGTGCCAGCAGCCCTCTAGGAGCGGGGGCGACAAACGAGCAGTACTTC
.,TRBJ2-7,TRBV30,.,CAWSVRGGEQYF,TGTGCCTGGAGTGTTAGGGGGGGCGAGCAGTACTTC
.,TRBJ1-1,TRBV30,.,CAWSSVLGAFF,TGTGCCTGGAGTTCGGTGTTAGGAGCTTTCTTT
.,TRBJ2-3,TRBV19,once,CASSPGESTDTQYF,TGTGCCAGTAGTCCCGGAGAGAGCACAGATACGCAGTATTTT
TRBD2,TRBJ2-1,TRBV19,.,CASSGTAGVGYEQFF,TGTGCCAGTAGTGGTACTGCGGGAGTAGGGTATGAGCAGTTCTTC
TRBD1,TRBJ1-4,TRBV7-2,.,CASSSGQGTLFF,TGTGCCAGCAGCTCCGGACAGGGGACACTGTTTTTT
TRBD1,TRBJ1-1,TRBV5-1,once,CASSFGGQGQSEAFF,TGCGCCAGCAGTTTCGGTGGACAGGGGCAATCTGAAGCTTTCTTT
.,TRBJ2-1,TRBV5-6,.,CASSLAGGNEQFF,TGTGCCAGCAGCTTGGCCGGGGGAAATGAGCAGTTCTTC
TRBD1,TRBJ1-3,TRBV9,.,CASSYGGTGGDTIYF,TGTGCCAGCAGTTACGGAGGAACAGGGGGGGACACCATATATTTT
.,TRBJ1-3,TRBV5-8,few,CASSTGQLANTIYF,TGTGCCAGCAGCACCGGACAGCTGGCAAACACCATATATTTT
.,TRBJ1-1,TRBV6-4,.,CASRQQGLLNTEAFF,TGTGCCAGCAGACAACAGGGCCTCTTGAACACTGAAGCTTTCTTT
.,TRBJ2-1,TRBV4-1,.,CASSQEGGGLRGEQFF,TGCGCCAGCAGCCAAGAGGGGGGGGGCCTGAGAGGTGAGCAGTTCTTC
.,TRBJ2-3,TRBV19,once,CASSIPRVADTQYF,TGTGCCAGTAGTATCCCCAGGGTCGCAGATACGCAGTATTTT
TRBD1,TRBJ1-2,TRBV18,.,CASSPLTGLNYGYTF,TGTGCCAGCTCACCGCTGACAGGGTTAAACTATGGCTACACCTTC
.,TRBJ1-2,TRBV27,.,CASSLKVDYGYTF,TGTGCCAGCAGTTTGAAGGTGGACTATGGCTACACCTTC
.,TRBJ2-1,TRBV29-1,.,CSVVGLSIPSYNEQFF,TGCAGCGTTGTGGGGCTCTCGATACCCTCCTACAATGAGCAGTTCTTC
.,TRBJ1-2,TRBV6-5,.,CASSERPGKGDGYTF,TGTGCCAGCAGCGAGAGACCAGGGAAGGGGGATGGCTACACCTTC
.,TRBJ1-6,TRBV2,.,CASSTTGNSYNSPLHF,TGTGCCAGCAGTACGACAGGCAACTCCTATAATTCACCCCTCCACTTT
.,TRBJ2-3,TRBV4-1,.,CASSQRGLATQGVTDTQYF,TGCGCCAGCAGCCAAAGAGGTCTAGCTACGCAAGGGGTCACAGATACGCAGTATTTT
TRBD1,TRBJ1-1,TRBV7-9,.,CASRKGAGPGTEAFF,TGTGCTAGCAGGAAGGGGGCGGGGCCGGGAACTGAAGCTTTCTTT
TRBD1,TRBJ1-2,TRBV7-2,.,CASSLGGQRSNYGYTF,TGTGCCAGCAGCTTAGGGGGACAGCGTTCTAACTATGGCTACACCTTC
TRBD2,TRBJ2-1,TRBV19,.,CASSIEASGGRAYNEQFF,TGTGCCAGTAGTATAGAGGCTAGCGGGGGGCGCGCGTACAATGAGCAGTTCTTC
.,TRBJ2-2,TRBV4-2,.,CASSQTLSGELFF,TGTGCCAGCAGCCAAACTTTGTCCGGGGAGCTGTTTTTT
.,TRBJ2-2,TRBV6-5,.,CASSYFASGTGELFF,TGTGCCAGCAGTTACTTTGCCTCAGGGACCGGGGAGCTGTTTTTT
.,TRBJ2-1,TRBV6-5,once,CASSYLSSSYNEQFF,TGTGCCAGCAGTTACCTAAGCAGCTCCTACAATGAGCAGTTCTTC
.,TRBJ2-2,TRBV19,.,CASSIGDGELFF,TGTGCCAGTAGTATAGGAGACGGGGAGCTGTTTTTT
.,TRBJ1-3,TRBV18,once,CASSPQAPGNTIYF,TGTGCCAGCTCACCACAGGCACCTGGAAACACCATATATTTT
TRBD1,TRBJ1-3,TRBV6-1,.,CASSASGGILTGDTIYF,TGTGCCAGCAGTGCGTCAGGGGGCATCCTCACCGGGGACACCATATATTTT
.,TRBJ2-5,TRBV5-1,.,CASSYPSRQETQYF,TGCGCCAGCAGCTACCCAAGCCGCCAAGAGACCCAGTACTTC
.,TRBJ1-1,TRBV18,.,CASAAGAEAFF,TGTGCCAGCGCGGCCGGGGCTGAAGCTTTCTTT
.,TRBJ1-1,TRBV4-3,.,CASSQARGAEAFF,TGCGCCAGCAGCCAAGCCAGGGGAGCTGAAGCTTTCTTT
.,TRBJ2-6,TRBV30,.,CAWRQSNVLTF,TGTGCCTGGCGTCAGTCCAACGTCCTGACTTTC
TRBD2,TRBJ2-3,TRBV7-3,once,CASSLYAGGGTDTQYF,TGTGCCAGCAGCTTATATGCGGGAGGAGGCACAGATACGCAGTATTTT
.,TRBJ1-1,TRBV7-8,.,CASSTPGTEAFF,TGTGCCAGCAGCACCCCCGGTACTGAAGCTTTCTTT
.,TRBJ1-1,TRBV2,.,CASSEGSGVTEAFF,TGTGCCAGCAGTGAAGGTTCGGGGGTGACTGAAGCTTTCTTT
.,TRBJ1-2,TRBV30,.,CAWSPTGAGYTF,TGTGCCTGGAGTCCCACTGGGGCTGGCTACACCTTC
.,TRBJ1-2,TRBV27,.,CASSRGGVGGYTF,TGTGCCAGCAGCCGTGGGGGGGTCGGTGGCTACACCTTC
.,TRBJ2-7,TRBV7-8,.,CASSYYGGSPSSEQYF,TGTGCCAGCAGCTATTACGGCGGAAGTCCCTCCTCCGAGCAGTACTTC